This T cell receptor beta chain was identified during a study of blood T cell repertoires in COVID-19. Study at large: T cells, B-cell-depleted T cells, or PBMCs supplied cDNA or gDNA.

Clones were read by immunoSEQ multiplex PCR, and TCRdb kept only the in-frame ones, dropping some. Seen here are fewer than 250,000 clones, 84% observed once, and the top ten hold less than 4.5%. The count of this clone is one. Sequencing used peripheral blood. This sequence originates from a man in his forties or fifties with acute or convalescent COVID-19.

CDR3 loop: CAWSVQVNTEAFF. For the CDR3, the DNA is TGTGCCTGGAGTGTACAGGTAAACACTGAAGCTTTCTTT. The V and J genes are TRBV30 and TRBJ1-1, with D tentatively TRBD1 (5 bases). V shed 0 bases and J shed 2 bases, with 7 bases lying between them. The germline CDR1 and CDR2 sequences are GTSNPN and SVGIG (reference sequence). The CDR3 runs to 13 residues.